The clone carrying this T cell receptor (beta chain) has only one observation. What it recognizes is unknown. The sample comes from a study of T cell therapy after organ transplantation. The overall study: Therapy products were autologous CMV-specific T cells, peptide-expanded for about two weeks. Two of the ten patients were classed as nonresponders.

V gave up 1 base and J gave up 4 bases, with 11 bases separating them. Germline V gene sequence: CDR1 WSHSY, CDR2 SAAADI. CDR3 length: 15 amino acids. The assay was immunoSEQ multiplex PCR, and TCRdb's table has in-frame clones only and misses some. The repertoire holds a few thousand clones, 70% seen once, with less than 45% in the top ten. Findings and limits, study-wide: Reconstitution after therapy seemingly combined transferred and product-undetected endogenous clonotypes. In nonresponders, reduced coverage from low CD8+ yield may limit detected expansions.

The rearrangement links TRBV10-2 to TRBJ2-1; the D gene is possibly TRBD2 (6 bases). This clonotype originated in a human patient who had received a solid organ transplant and had CMV disease. The sequencing here drew on CD8+ T cells from blood, taken before autologous CMV-specific T cell therapy. CDR3 in amino acids: CASSEYRTTYNEQFF. The CDR3 DNA reads as TGCGCCAGCAGTGAGTACAGGACTACGTACAATGAGCAGTTCTTC.